Below, 21 T cell receptor beta chains from the same sample are listed, as sequenced in a study of identical twins. TCRdb reprocessed the 5' RACE reads via MiXCR and lists one record per CDR3 protein. The sample carries 450,000 to 650,000 distinct CDR3 sequences, roughly 15% recorded once. These sequences were also reported in another study, on yellow fever vaccine responses in identical twins.

The sequencing sample was made of CD4+ T cells sorted from blood. The origin of the receptors is a woman under 30 in good health.

Only a few counts were recorded for this clonotype. This sequence joins TRBV20-1 and TRBJ2-7; D uncertain. Germline assignment: CDR1 DFQATT and CDR2 SNEGSKA (reference sequence). The V end lost 0 bases, the J end lost 7 bases, and 7 bases lay between the germline ends. This CDR3 region has 11 residues. This chain's CDR3 is CSARDVREQYF. In DNA, the CDR3 is TGCAGTGCTAGAGACGTGAGAGAGCAGTACTTC.

This clonotype has just a few counts. The chain links TRBV11-2 to TRBJ2-1; 8 bases align to TRBD2. J lost 5 bases, V lost 4 bases, and 10 bases had no gene match. The CDR3 consists of 16 residues. Germline lookup yields CDR1 SGHAT and CDR2 FQNNGV. CDR3 sequence reads: CASSSSRTSKDNEQFF. Here the CDR3 DNA reads TGTGCCAGCAGCTCCAGTCGGACTAGCAAAGACAATGAGCAGTTCTTC.

The chain combines TRBV4-2 with TRBJ2-7, with D possibly TRBD1 on 5 matching bases. Germline V gene data show CDR1 as LGHNA and CDR2 as YNFKEQ. CDR3 length: 14 residues. V shed 8 bases and J shed 3 bases, with 17 bases lying between them. DNA for the CDR3: TGTGCCAGCGGCCTGGGGCTAGGGGTCTACGAGCAGTACTTC. Translated: CASGLGLGVYEQYF.

This clonotype was found a few times. The genes are TRBV6-1 and TRBJ1-6, with TRBD1 matching 7 bases. Germline assignment: CDR1 MNHNS and CDR2 SASEGT. The CDR3 contains 14 residues. Trimming took 6 bases from V and 8 from J; bases not matched to a gene: 7. The CDR3 protein is CASSADRVDSPLHF. CDR3 DNA sequence: TGTGCCAGCAGCGCCGACAGGGTTGATTCACCCCTCCACTTT.

This clonotype was counted between two and nine times. V and J are TRBV29-1 and TRBJ2-1, with TRBD2 matching 11 bases. The CDR3 is made up of 15 amino acids. Germline V lookup: CDR1 SQVTM, CDR2 ANQGSEA. With V trimmed by 4 bases and J by 6 bases, 8 bases remained unmatched. CDR3 bases: TGCAGCGTTGCCGCTGGGACTAGCGGAATCAATGAGCAGTTCTTC. Translating gives CSVAAGTSGINEQFF.

Many counts were recorded for this clonotype. The chain has TRBV5-1 and TRBJ2-2, with TRBD2 as a possible D gene (6 bases). Trimming removed 2 bases from V and 1 base from J, with 9 bases in between. The CDR3 sequence is 15 residues long. CDR1 SGHRS and CDR2 YFSETQ come from the germline V gene. CDR3 amino acids: CASSFSGVNTGELFF. The CDR3 DNA is TGCGCCAGCAGCTTCTCGGGAGTGAACACCGGGGAGCTGTTTTTT.

This clonotype was seen more than once but under ten times. CDR3 in amino acids: CSLDFGGGETQYF. The CDR3 DNA reads TGCAGCCTCGACTTCGGGGGGGGGGAGACCCAGTACTTC. This chain uses TRBV29-1 with TRBJ2-5, with 8 bases aligning to TRBD2. After removal of 8 bases from V and 5 bases from J, the junction contained 10 bases not matched to a gene. There are 13 residues in the CDR3. CDR1 is SQVTM, CDR2 ANQGSEA, per germline.

This clonotype has more than one count but fewer than ten. The CDR3 sequence is CASSYGAGTEAFF. The CDR3 DNA sequence: TGTGCCAGCAGTTACGGGGCGGGAACTGAAGCTTTCTTT. This chain joins TRBV6-2 or TRBV6-3 and TRBJ1-1, with D tentatively TRBD1 (5 bases). CDR3 length equals 13 residues. Germline loops: CDR1 MNHEY, CDR2 SVGEGT. Deletions cut 2 bases from V and 5 bases from J, with 9 bases between.

This clonotype occurred a few times. The genes are TRBV20-1 and TRBJ2-5; TRBD1 or TRBD2 may be the D gene (5 bases each). Germline CDR1 DFQATT, CDR2 SNEGSKA (reference sequence). V was trimmed by 6 bases and J by 2 bases, leaving 13 bases between them. CDR3 length: 13 amino acids. CDR3 nucleotides: TGCAGTGCGACCTCGGGACCGCAAGAGACCCAGTACTTC. It encodes CSATSGPQETQYF.

As to this clonotype: A junction boundary mismatches the germline segment, possibly from a read error. This chain connects TRBV24-1 to TRBJ2-1, with 9 bases matching TRBD2. This CDR3 spans 17 amino acids. The germline V gene has CDR1 KGHDR and CDR2 SFDVKD. The chain's CDR3 is CATSWSEQGLARNEQLF. The CDR3 nucleotides read TGTGCCACCAGTTGGTCCGAACAAGGACTAGCGAGGAATGAGCAGCTCTTC.

This clonotype has ten or more counts. V is TRBV5-1 and J is TRBJ2-1, with D perhaps TRBD2 (6 bases). Germline lookup yields CDR1 SGHRS and CDR2 YFSETQ. V lost 3 bases and J 4 bases, leaving 17 bases between the germline ends. CDR3 length: 16 amino acids. The CDR3 sequence: CASSSGLSRGYNEQFF. CDR3 sequence (DNA): TGCGCCAGCAGCTCGGGGCTCTCTCGGGGGTACAATGAGCAGTTCTTC.

This clonotype was counted a few times. This rearrangement joins TRBV20-1 to TRBJ2-1; 10 bases fit TRBD2. CDR3 length: 14 residues. With 5 bases clipped from V and 8 bases from J, the junction kept 9 bases outside the gene matches. The V gene's germline CDR1 is DFQATT and CDR2 SNEGSKA (reference sequence). CDR3: CSAASGGPKDEQFF. CDR3 in DNA: TGCAGTGCTGCTAGCGGGGGCCCAAAAGATGAGCAGTTCTTC.

CDR3 amino acids: CASSPEGAGGFDTQYF. The CDR3 nucleotides read TGTGCCAGCAGTCCCGAGGGCGCGGGGGGTTTTGATACGCAGTATTTT. V gene TRBV6-1 combines with J gene TRBJ2-3; 8 nucleotides agree with TRBD2. Trimming took 5 bases from V and 6 from J; bases not matched to a gene: 13. Germline V gene lookup returns CDR1 MNHNS and CDR2 SASEGT. CDR3 length: 16 amino acids.

This clonotype appeared once. The rearrangement uses TRBV7-6 and TRBJ2-3; a possible D gene is TRBD2 (5 bases). V was clipped by 4 bases and J by 2 bases, with 13 bases between them. Per the germline V gene, CDR1 is SGHVS and CDR2 is FNYEAQ. CDR3 length: 15 residues. The CDR3 spells CASSSISGHTDTQYF. Written as DNA, the CDR3 is TGTGCCAGCAGCTCAATAAGCGGCCACACAGATACGCAGTATTTT. Filled out from reference TRBV7-6 and TRBJ2-3, the complete variable domain reads GAGVSQSPRYKVTKRGQDVALRCDPISGHVSLYWYRQALGQGPEFLTYFNYEAQQDKSGLPNDRFSAERPEGSISTLTIQRTEQRDSAMYRCASSSISGHTDTQYFGPGTRLTVL.

V gene TRBV9 combines with J gene TRBJ2-2; 9 bases align to TRBD2. The V gene's germline CDR1 is SGDLS and CDR2 YYNGEE. The CDR3 spans 15 residues. Trimming cost V 2 bases and J 6 bases; bases outside gene matches: 5. CDR3 in DNA: TGTGCCAGCAGCGTTAGCGGGAGAAAGGCCGGGGAGCTGTTTTTT. Translated: CASSVSGRKAGELFF.

This clonotype showed up just a few times. This chain links TRBV10-2 with TRBJ2-5; 11 nucleotides line up with TRBD2. The germline V gene has CDR1 WSHSY and CDR2 SAAADI. V dropped 5 bases and J dropped 4; count of bases not matched to a gene: 6. The CDR3 has 15 amino acids. CDR3 in amino acids: CASSRASGGIETQYF. The CDR3 DNA follows: TGCGCCAGCAGTCGAGCTAGCGGGGGGATAGAGACCCAGTACTTC.

In this sample, this clonotype turned up a few times. The rearrangement uses TRBV4-1 and TRBJ2-1; TRBD1 aligns across 7 bases. Germline lookup yields CDR1 MGHRA and CDR2 YSYEKL. The CDR3 is 15 amino acids. V shed 1 base, J shed 5 bases, and the junction held 5 bases outside the gene matches. CDR3 amino acids: CASSQGDSPNNEQFF. The DNA of the CDR3 is TGCGCCAGCAGCCAAGGGGACAGTCCCAACAATGAGCAGTTCTTC.

The rearrangement joins TRBV28 to TRBJ2-4; tentatively, D is TRBD2 (6 bases). This CDR3 is 15 amino acids long. Germline V gene data show CDR1 as MDHEN and CDR2 as SYDVKM. V lost 6 bases, J lost 0 bases, and 12 bases lay in between. The CDR3 protein is CASRLGRSAKNIQYF. The CDR3 region has the DNA TGTGCCAGCAGGCTAGGGAGGTCAGCCAAAAACATTCAGTACTTC.

The table lists this clonotype with a few counts. The rearrangement links TRBV27 to TRBJ1-6; possibly TRBD1 for D (5 bases). Trimming removed 5 bases from V and 9 bases from J, with 20 bases in between. CDR1 is MNHEY and CDR2 is SMNVEV in the germline V gene (reference sequence). The CDR3 extends over 16 amino acids. CDR3 DNA sequence: TGTGCCAGCAGTGCCTTCCAGGGAGTGAAGGGTTCACCCCTCCACTTT. It codes for CASSAFQGVKGSPLHF.

This clonotype was observed many times. V and J are TRBV4-1 and TRBJ2-3; D not resolved. Germline V gene data show CDR1 as MGHRA and CDR2 as YSYEKL. V was cut by 0 bases and J by 9 bases, with 7 bases left in between. The CDR3 runs to 12 residues. The DNA for the CDR3 is TGCGCCAGCAGCCAAGAGGGTCAAACGCAGTATTTT. This codes for CASSQEGQTQYF.

This clonotype came up a few times. The chain couples TRBV7-2 to TRBJ2-7; 14 nucleotides line up with TRBD2. V was pared by 4 bases and J by 7 bases, with 9 bases of the junction left unmatched. The CDR3 sequence is 16 residues long. Germline loops: CDR1 SGHTA, CDR2 FQGNSA. DNA of the CDR3: TGTGCCAGCAGCTCCTATGGGACTAGCGGGAGAGGAGAGCAGTACTTC. Translating gives CASSSYGTSGRGEQYF.